The 28 T cell receptor beta chains below come from one sample, sequenced in a study of Graves' ophthalmopathy and Graves' hyperthyroidism. RNA transcripts provided the template for amplifying TCR beta CDR3 regions. Amplification began with first-round RT-PCR using HTBI primers, then second-round multiplex PCR was performed. TCRdb processed the multiplex PCR reads anew with MiXCR; each CDR3 protein has one entry. Here the sample spans over a million distinct CDR3 sequences, approximately 35% being singletons. The sequenced sample consisted of peripheral blood or thyroid tissue (not recorded which). Receptors were obtained from an adult man with Graves' hyperthyroidism.

The V call is TRBV7-9, the J call TRBJ2-3; D uncertain. CDR3 length: 13 residues. Trimming removed 5 bases from V and 1 base from J, with 7 bases in between. CDR1 and CDR2 from the germline V gene are SEHNR and FQNEAQ (reference sequence). The CDR3 DNA is TGTGCCAGCAGCGCGTTGGGCACAGATACGCAGTATTTT. It encodes CASSALGTDTQYF.

The rearrangement uses TRBV20-1 and TRBJ1-4, with D perhaps TRBD1 (5 bases). Trimming left V 4 bases short and J 0 bases short, with 12 bases between. The germline gives CDR1 DFQATT, CDR2 SNEGSKA (reference sequence). CDR3 length equals 15 residues. The CDR3 loop is CSANFRAATNEKLFF. CDR3 bases: TGCAGTGCTAATTTCAGGGCTGCAACTAATGAAAAACTGTTTTTT.

Concerning this clonotype itself: This CDR3 fails to terminate in the conserved phenylalanine or tryptophan, so it likely reflects a read error. Because the CDR3's place on the DNA is in doubt, the DNA is left out and the CDR3 is given as listed by TCRdb. The chain links TRBV20-1 to TRBJ2-5. Germline V gives CDR1 DFQATT, CDR2 SNEGSKA (reference sequence). The CDR3 spans 16 amino acids, including both terminal residues. CDR3 sequence reads: CSARMSQEAYGYTFGS.

The chain employs TRBV7-8 and TRBJ1-2; D remains unclear. The V end was cut by 2 bases, the J end by 5 bases, with 18 bases between. CDR1 and CDR2 (germline): SGHVS, FQNEAQ. The CDR3 sequence is 16 residues long. This CDR3 is CASSLTGHRVLYGYTF. For the CDR3, the DNA is TGTGCCAGCAGCTTAACTGGGCATCGGGTTCTATATGGCTACACCTTC.

The CDR3 sequence: CASSLGTGPKETQYF. The CDR3 DNA reads TGTGCCAGCAGCTTAGGGACAGGGCCGAAAGAGACCCAGTACTTC. V is TRBV7-2 and J is TRBJ2-5; 8 bases align to TRBD1. With 1 base clipped from V and 3 bases from J, the junction kept 4 bases outside the gene matches. Germline lookup yields CDR1 SGHTA and CDR2 FQGNSA. The CDR3 length is 15 residues.

This clonotype was seen ten or more times. V gene TRBV11-2 combines with J gene TRBJ2-5; 11 positions match TRBD2. The CDR3 spans 15 residues. The J segment lost 1 base and the V segment lost 5 bases, leaving 3 bases of the junction unmatched. Germline V gives CDR1 SGHAT, CDR2 FQNNGV. The CDR3: CASSRSGRVQETQYF. The CDR3 coding sequence is TGTGCCAGCAGCCGTAGCGGGAGGGTCCAAGAGACCCAGTACTTC.

Notes on this clonotype: A much more abundant neighbour one base away suggests this may be a read error. The chain is built from TRBV7-9 and TRBJ2-2; possible D gene TRBD2, 6 bases. CDR3 length: 15 amino acids. Germline CDR1 is SEHNR and CDR2 is FQNEAQ (reference sequence). CDR3 nucleotides: TGTGCCAGCAGCGGGCGCTTGAGGGAAGCCGGGGGGCTGTTTTTT. It is translated as CASSGRLREAGGLFF.

The chain has TRBV7-9 and TRBJ2-5; D gene unclear. Germline V gene sequence: CDR1 SEHNR, CDR2 FQNEAQ (reference sequence). This CDR3 is built from 15 residues. The V end lost 4 bases, the J end lost 3 bases, and 15 bases lay between the germline ends. This chain's CDR3 is CASSSKFVAEETQYF. The CDR3 region has the DNA TGTGCCAGCAGCTCGAAGTTCGTGGCAGAAGAGACCCAGTACTTC. Together with reference TRBV7-9 and TRBJ2-5, the CDR3 gives the full variable domain: DTGVSQNPRHKITKRGQNVTFRCDPISEHNRLYWYRQTLGQGPEFLTYFQNEAQLEKSRLLSDRFSAERPKGSFSTLEIQRTEQGDSAMYLCASSSKFVAEETQYFGPGTRLLVL.

This clonotype was seen ten or more times. V usage is TRBV7-9 and J usage is TRBJ2-7; D might be TRBD1 or TRBD2, each matching 5 bases. This CDR3 has 14 amino acids. Germline V lookup: CDR1 SEHNR, CDR2 FQNEAQ (reference sequence). V lost 5 bases and J lost 6, with 17 bases in between. The DNA for the CDR3 is TGTGCCAGCAGCCCGGCGGGTAGCCAGGGCGAGCAGTACTTC. Amino acids: CASSPAGSQGEQYF.

This clonotype was seen only a few times. The junction and the germline gene differ at one end; a read error may be behind it. This chain uses TRBV10-2 with TRBJ2-7; the D gene is possibly TRBD1 (6 bases). Germline lookup yields CDR1 WSHSY and CDR2 SAAADI. This CDR3 contains 13 residues. The CDR3: CASSPLTGPEQYF. The CDR3 region has the DNA TGTGCCAGCAGTCCCCTGACAGGACCCGAGCAGTACTTC.

This clonotype appeared a few times. The gene calls are TRBV7-2 and TRBJ2-3; 10 bases fit TRBD1. The CDR3 is 16 amino acids. With 3 bases clipped from V and 1 base from J, the junction kept 4 bases outside the gene matches. The germline V gene has CDR1 SGHTA and CDR2 FQGNSA. The CDR3 DNA follows: TGTGCCAGCAGCTTGCGTGGGACAGGGGGCACAGATACGCAGTATTTT. This sequence encodes CASSLRGTGGTDTQYF.

This sequence joins TRBV7-6 and TRBJ2-5, with TRBD2 as a possible D gene (7 bases). Trimming pared 5 bases from V and 5 bases from J, leaving 18 bases between. Germline V gene sequence: CDR1 SGHVS, CDR2 FNYEAQ. The CDR3 consists of 15 residues. CDR3 sequence reads: CASSVVSGGLETQYF. DNA for the CDR3: TGTGCCAGCAGCGTCGTGTCGGGGGGCTTGGAGACCCAGTACTTC.

This clonotype has only a few counts. The chain is built from TRBV11-2 and TRBJ2-7; 8 nucleotides match TRBD2. The CDR3 length is 15 residues. Trimming took 2 bases from V and 3 from J; bases not matched to a gene: 6. CDR1 and CDR2 (germline): SGHAT, FQNNGV. CDR3 protein: CASSLSGSGGYEQYF. CDR3 in DNA: TGTGCCAGCAGCTTATCGGGCAGCGGGGGCTACGAGCAGTACTTC. The entire variable domain, with the rest obtained from reference TRBV11-2 and TRBJ2-7, is as follows: EAGVAQSPRYKIIEKRQSVAFWCNPISGHATLYWYQQILGQGPKLLIQFQNNGVVDDSQLPKDRFSAERLKGVDSTLKIQPAKLEDSAVYLCASSLSGSGGYEQYFGPGTRLTVT.

The chain is built from TRBV15 and TRBJ2-6; the D gene is possibly TRBD1 (8 bases). Germline V lookup: CDR1 LNHNV, CDR2 YYDKDF (reference sequence). The V and J ends lost 5 bases and 5 bases respectively, with 22 bases between them. This CDR3 spans 18 amino acids. In DNA, the CDR3 is TGTGCCACCAGCGGGGGGGGACAGGAGGGTTATTGGGCCAACGTCCTGACTTTC. Its protein is CATSGGGQEGYWANVLTF.

A remark on this clonotype: This may be a read error: a much more frequent sequence differs by one nucleotide. This chain joins TRBV14 and TRBJ1-5; possible D gene TRBD1, 5 bases. Trimming took off 4 bases at V and 9 bases at J, with 13 bases between the two ends. The germline CDR1 and CDR2 sequences are SGHDN and FVKESK. This CDR3 is 13 amino acids long. The DNA of the CDR3 is TGTGCCAGCAGCCCAGGTCAGGGTACGCCCCAGCATTTT. Amino acids: CASSPGQGTPQHF.

As regards this clonotype: A single base separates this from a much larger clone, so it may be a read error. The rearrangement joins TRBV4-2 to TRBJ2-5, with 9 bases matching TRBD2. V shed 4 bases, J shed 3 bases, and the junction held 9 bases outside the gene matches. The CDR3 length is 16 residues. Germline values: CDR1 LGHNA, CDR2 YNFKEQ. CDR3 residues: CASSPHAGGVEETQYF. In nucleotides, the CDR3 is TGTGCCAGCAGCCCCCATGCGGGGGGGGTTGAAGAGACCCAGTACTTC.

Points on this clonotype: Mismatch with germline at one junction end may stem from a read error. The rearrangement joins TRBV25-1 to TRBJ2-2; TRBD2 agrees at 15 bases. The CDR3 consists of 16 residues. Germline V gene lookup returns CDR1 MGHDK and CDR2 SYGVNS. The CDR3 nucleotides are TGTGCCAACAGTGGGACTAGCGGGAGGAACCCCGGGAAGCTGTTTTTT. Its protein product is CANSGTSGRNPGKLFF.

The J gene is TRBJ2-7, the V gene TRBV19; D gene unclear. This CDR3 is 16 amino acids long. V lost 3 bases and J lost 5, with 20 bases in between. Germline V gene lookup returns CDR1 LNHDA and CDR2 SQIVND (reference sequence). CDR3 coding DNA: TGTGCCAGTAGTATTGATGTTGGCGGAACATACAACGAGCAGTACTTC. Translated: CASSIDVGGTYNEQYF.

The V and J genes are TRBV7-9 and TRBJ2-3; 7 bases match TRBD2. The length of the CDR3 is 17 residues. Trimming at V came to 4 bases and at J to 1 base, leaving 11 bases not matched to a gene. The V gene's germline CDR1 is SEHNR and CDR2 FQNEAQ (reference sequence). CDR3: CASSSPASGLGTDTQYF. The CDR3 DNA reads TGTGCCAGCAGCTCCCCGGCTAGCGGCCTTGGCACAGATACGCAGTATTTT.

The V and J genes are TRBV10-2 and TRBJ2-7; no clear D. Trimming pared 3 bases from V and 2 bases from J, leaving 17 bases between. The V gene's germline CDR1 is WSHSY and CDR2 SAAADI. The CDR3 sequence is 16 residues long. This chain's CDR3 is CASSDSGSESPYEQYF. CDR3 bases: TGCGCCAGCAGTGACTCCGGGTCGGAGAGTCCCTACGAGCAGTACTTC.

This clonotype was detected only a few times. V gene TRBV12-3 or TRBV12-4 combines with J gene TRBJ2-5, with 13 bases lining up with TRBD2. CDR3 length: 16 amino acids. V lost 7 bases, J lost 4 bases, and 9 bases stayed unmatched. The CDR3, as DNA: TGTGCCAGCACTACAGGACTAGCGGGAGTTATAGAGACCCAGTACTTC. As protein: CASTTGLAGVIETQYF.

The V gene is TRBV20-1, the J gene TRBJ1-5; unclear D gene. V lost 3 bases and J 0 bases, leaving 9 bases between the germline ends. Looked up from germline, CDR1 is DFQATT and CDR2 is SNEGSKA (reference sequence). This CDR3 is built from 14 residues. Here the CDR3 DNA reads TGCAGTGCTAGGCGAGGAATTAGCAATCAGCCCCAGCATTTT. Translated: CSARRGISNQPQHF.

The chain carries TRBV25-1 and TRBJ2-6; D possibly corresponds to TRBD2 (6 bases). Germline assignment: CDR1 MGHDK and CDR2 SYGVNS. V shed 7 bases and J shed 4 bases, with 20 bases lying between them. The CDR3 runs to 17 residues. Here the CDR3 DNA reads TGTGCCAGCATGGAGGCCGCGGGGTATTCCGGGGCCAACGTCCTGACTTTC. Encoded protein: CASMEAAGYSGANVLTF.

The V gene is TRBV20-1, the J gene TRBJ1-2; D is undetermined. This CDR3 contains 13 residues. Germline V gives CDR1 DFQATT, CDR2 SNEGSKA (reference sequence). Trimming left V 6 bases short and J 1 base short, with 12 bases between. The CDR3 nucleotides read TGCAGTGCCCAGGAGGGCAATAACTATGGCTACACCTTC. Translating gives CSAQEGNNYGYTF.

The chain joins TRBV7-9 to TRBJ1-6; TRBD1 aligns across 10 bases. Losses at the gene ends were 6 bases for V and 11 bases for J; bases not matched to a gene: 7. The CDR3 covers 14 residues. Germline V gene lookup returns CDR1 SEHNR and CDR2 FQNEAQ (reference sequence). Here the CDR3 DNA reads TGTGCCAGCAGACAACCGGGACAGGGGACACCCCTCCACTTT. Protein product: CASRQPGQGTPLHF.

The chain joins TRBV29-1 to TRBJ1-3; tentatively, D is TRBD1 (6 bases). CDR3 size: 12 residues. Germline CDR1 reads SQVTM; CDR2 reads ANQGSEA. V lost 7 bases and J lost 3, with 10 bases in between. As DNA, the CDR3 is TGCAGCGCCCGGACAGTTGGAAACACCATATATTTT. Translation: CSARTVGNTIYF. Supplemented by reference TRBV29-1 and TRBJ1-3, the full variable domain reads SAVISQKPSRDICQRGTSLTIQCQVDSQVTMMFWYRQQPGQSLTLIATANQGSEATYESGFVIDKFPISRPNLTFSTLTVSNMSPEDSSIYLCSARTVGNTIYFGEGSWLTVV.

About this clonotype: This may be a read error, as it is one base from a much larger clone. The chain joins TRBV5-5 to TRBJ1-2, with D possibly being TRBD1 (5 bases). CDR3 length: 14 residues. CDR1 and CDR2 from the germline V gene are SGHKS and YYEKEE (reference sequence). Trimming left V 3 bases short and J 4 bases short, with 13 bases between. CDR3 nucleotides: TGTGCCAGCAGCTGGGGCGACAGTTCCTATGGCTACACCTTC. This sequence encodes CASSWGDSSYGYTF.

The chain joins TRBV5-1 to TRBJ1-1; 9 nucleotides align to TRBD1. The CDR3 contains 14 residues. J gave up 0 bases and V 7 bases, and 4 bases lay outside the gene matches. CDR1 SGHRS and CDR2 YFSETQ come from the germline V gene. The chain's CDR3 is CASGTGIMNTEAFF. CDR3 in DNA: TGCGCCAGCGGGACAGGGATAATGAACACTGAAGCTTTCTTT.